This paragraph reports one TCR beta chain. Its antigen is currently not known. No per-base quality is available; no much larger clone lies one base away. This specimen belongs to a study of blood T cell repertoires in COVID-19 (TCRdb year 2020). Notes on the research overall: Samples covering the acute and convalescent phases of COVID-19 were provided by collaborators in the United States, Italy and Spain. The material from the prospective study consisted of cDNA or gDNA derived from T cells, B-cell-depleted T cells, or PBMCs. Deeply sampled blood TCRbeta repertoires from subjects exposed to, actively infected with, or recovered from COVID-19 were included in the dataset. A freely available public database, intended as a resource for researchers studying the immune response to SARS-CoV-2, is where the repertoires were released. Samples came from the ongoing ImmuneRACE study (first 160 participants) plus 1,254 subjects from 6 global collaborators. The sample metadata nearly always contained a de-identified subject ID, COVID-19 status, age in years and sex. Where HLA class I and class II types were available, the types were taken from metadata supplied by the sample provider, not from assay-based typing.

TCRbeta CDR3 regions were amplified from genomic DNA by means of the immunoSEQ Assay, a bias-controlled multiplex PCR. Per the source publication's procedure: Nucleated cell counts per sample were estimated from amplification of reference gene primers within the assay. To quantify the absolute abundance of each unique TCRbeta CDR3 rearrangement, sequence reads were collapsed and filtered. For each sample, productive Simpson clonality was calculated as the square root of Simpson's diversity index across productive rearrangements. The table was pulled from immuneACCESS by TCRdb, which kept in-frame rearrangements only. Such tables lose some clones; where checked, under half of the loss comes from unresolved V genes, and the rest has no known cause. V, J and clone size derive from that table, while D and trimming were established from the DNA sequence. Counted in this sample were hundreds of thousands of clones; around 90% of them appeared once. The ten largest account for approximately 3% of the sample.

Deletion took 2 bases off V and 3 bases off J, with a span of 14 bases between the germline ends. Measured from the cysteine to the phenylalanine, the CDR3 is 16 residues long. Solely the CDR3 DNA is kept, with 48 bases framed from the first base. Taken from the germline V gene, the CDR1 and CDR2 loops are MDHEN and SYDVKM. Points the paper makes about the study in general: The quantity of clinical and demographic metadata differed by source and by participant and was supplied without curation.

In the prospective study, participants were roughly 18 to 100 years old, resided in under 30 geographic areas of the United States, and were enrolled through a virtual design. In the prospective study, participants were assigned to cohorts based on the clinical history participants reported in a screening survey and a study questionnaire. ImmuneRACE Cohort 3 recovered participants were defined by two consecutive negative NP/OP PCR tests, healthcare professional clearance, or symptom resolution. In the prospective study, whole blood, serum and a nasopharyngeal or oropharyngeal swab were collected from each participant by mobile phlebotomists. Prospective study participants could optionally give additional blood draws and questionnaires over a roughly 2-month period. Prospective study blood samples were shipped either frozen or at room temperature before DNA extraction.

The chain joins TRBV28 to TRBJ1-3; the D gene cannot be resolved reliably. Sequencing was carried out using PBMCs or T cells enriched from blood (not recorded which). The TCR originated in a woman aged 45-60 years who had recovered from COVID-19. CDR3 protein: CASSLREYSRGNTIYF. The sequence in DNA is TGTGCCAGCAGTTTAAGGGAGTACAGCCGTGGAAACACCATATATTTT.